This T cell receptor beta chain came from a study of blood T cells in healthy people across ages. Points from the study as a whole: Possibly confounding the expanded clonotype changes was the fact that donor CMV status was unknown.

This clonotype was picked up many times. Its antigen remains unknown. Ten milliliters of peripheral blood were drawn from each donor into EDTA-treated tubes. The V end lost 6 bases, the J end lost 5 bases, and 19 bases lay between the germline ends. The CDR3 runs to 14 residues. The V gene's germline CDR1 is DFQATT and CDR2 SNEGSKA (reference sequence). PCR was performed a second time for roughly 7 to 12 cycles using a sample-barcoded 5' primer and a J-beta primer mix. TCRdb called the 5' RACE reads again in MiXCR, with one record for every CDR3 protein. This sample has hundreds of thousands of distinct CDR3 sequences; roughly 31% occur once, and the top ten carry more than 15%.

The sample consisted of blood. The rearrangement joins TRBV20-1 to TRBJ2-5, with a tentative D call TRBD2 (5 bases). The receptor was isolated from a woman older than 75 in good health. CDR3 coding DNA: TGCAGTGCCGCGTCGGCGGGTCGTGGGGAGACCCAGTACTTC. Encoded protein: CSAASAGRGETQYF.